Listed below are T cell receptor beta chains from one sample, sequenced in a study of cytomegalovirus exposure and HLA in healthy donors. Some clones are missing from TCRdb's copy, which holds only in-frame ones; the method was immunoSEQ multiplex PCR. The table lists 65,000 to 90,000 clones. Sequenced: PBMCs. Every receptor here comes from a female donor in good health and CMV-seropositive. The conserved cysteine and the conserved F or W are not part of the CDR3 here. D genes are given only for firm matches.

TRBV6-5	TRBJ1-2	NA	13	ASGIQGSLPYGYT
TRBV7-9	TRBJ2-5	TRBD2	15	ASSLRARGGRAETQY
TRBV5-1	TRBJ2-7	NA	12	ASSSGPGSYEQY
TRBV6-1	TRBJ1-1	NA	14	ASSVIGWGGGTEAF
TRBV6-1	TRBJ2-3	TRBD1	13	ASSRDRGSTDTQY
TRBV11-2	TRBJ1-5	NA	11	ASSLSSGQPQH
TRBV29-1	TRBJ2-2	TRBD2	10	SAASGRSQLF
TRBV6-5	TRBJ2-1	NA	13	ASSDPSQAYNEQF
TRBV7-2	TRBJ2-2	NA	11	ASRVVGGGELF
TRBV6-5	TRBJ1-3	NA	12	ASSSTGSGNTIY
TRBV5-1	TRBJ2-1	NA	14	ASSLAGGSSYNEQF
TRBV5-1	TRBJ2-2	TRBD1	12	ASNTDRGDGELF
TRBV19	TRBJ1-1	TRBD1	13	ASRSGQGAFTEAF
TRBV15	TRBJ2-3	NA	12	ATSTDTSTDTQY
TRBV29-1	TRBJ2-2	TRBD1	12	SVAGQPNTGELF
TRBV4-2	TRBJ2-1	TRBD2	13	ASSQASGREHEQF
TRBV18	TRBJ2-7	NA	13	ASSPMDRKDYEQY
TRBV5-6	TRBJ1-6	TRBD1	15	ASTIMTGTAYNSPLH
TRBV7-6	TRBJ1-1	NA	11	ASSLGENTEAF
TRBV28	TRBJ2-7	TRBD1	12	ASRSWDRSYEQY
TRBV6-5	TRBJ2-7	NA	12	ASSLGQGGYEQY
TRBV9	TRBJ2-3	TRBD2	15	ASSVGGLAGGADTQY
TRBV27	TRBJ2-7	TRBD1	13	ASSTSGTGRHEQY
TRBV25-1	TRBJ1-2	NA	12	ASSLQGPGGGYT
TRBV18	TRBJ2-5	NA	13	ASSPPSLHEETQY
TRBV6-5	TRBJ2-3	NA	10	ASSYSRGSQY
TRBV27	TRBJ1-1	NA	12	ASSLRGLNTEAF
TRBV18	TRBJ2-3	NA	12	ASSPDTNTDTQY
TRBV11-2	TRBJ1-3	TRBD1	13	ASSRQGAGGNTIY
TRBV28	TRBJ1-1	NA	12	ASSLVQLNTEAF
TRBV13	TRBJ2-3	NA	13	ASSLGLLSTDTQY
TRBV5-6	TRBJ2-7	NA	13	ASSAGPGQDYEQY
TRBV7-3	TRBJ2-1	TRBD1	12	ASSFDSSGGEQF
TRBV29-1	TRBJ1-2	NA	11	SVPRGLGYGYT
TRBV4-1	TRBJ2-5	NA	15	ASSQDEGSANQETQY
TRBV5-1	TRBJ2-7	TRBD2	13	ASSLLLAGPYEQY
TRBV9	TRBJ2-3	TRBD2	14	ASSVGASGYTDTQY
TRBV28	TRBJ2-5	NA	9	ASSLQETQY
TRBV7-3	TRBJ1-2	NA	13	ASSLAGGQIYGYT
TRBV29-1	TRBJ1-1	NA	8	SVTGTEAF
TRBV5-1	TRBJ2-1	TRBD2	12	ASRPSGSNNEQF
TRBV12-5	TRBJ2-2	TRBD1	15	ASGDRYGTANTGELF
TRBV7-3	TRBJ2-6	NA	14	ASSLNSFSGANVLT
TRBV6-1	TRBJ2-2	TRBD1	13	ASSAHRGRGGELF
TRBV28	TRBJ1-5	TRBD1	12	ASSLFGQDQPQH
TRBV7-2	TRBJ1-2	TRBD1	11	ASSWDRIYGYT
TRBV11-3	TRBJ2-7	NA	11	ASSGMWGHEQY
TRBV6-5	TRBJ2-3	TRBD2	13	ASRPLGRGTDTQY
TRBV6-5	TRBJ2-7	TRBD2	12	ASRPSGTAYEQY
TRBV10-3	TRBJ2-7	TRBD2	14	AISEATSGRPYEQY